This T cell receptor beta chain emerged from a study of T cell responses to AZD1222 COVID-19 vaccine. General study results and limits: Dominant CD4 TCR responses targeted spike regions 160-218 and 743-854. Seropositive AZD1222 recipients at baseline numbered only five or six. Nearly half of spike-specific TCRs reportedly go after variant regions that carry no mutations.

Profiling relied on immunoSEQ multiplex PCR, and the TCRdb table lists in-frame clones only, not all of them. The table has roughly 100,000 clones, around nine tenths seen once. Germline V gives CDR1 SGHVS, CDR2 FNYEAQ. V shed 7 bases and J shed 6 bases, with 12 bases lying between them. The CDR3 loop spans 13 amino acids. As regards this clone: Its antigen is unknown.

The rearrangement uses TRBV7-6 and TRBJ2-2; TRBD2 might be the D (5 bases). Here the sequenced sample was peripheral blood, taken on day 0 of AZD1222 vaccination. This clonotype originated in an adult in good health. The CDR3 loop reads CASTERVSGELFF. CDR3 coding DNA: TGTGCCAGCACCGAGAGGGTGTCCGGGGAGCTGTTTTTT.